This T cell receptor (beta chain) was sequenced for a study of T cell changes during pregnancy in multiple sclerosis (dated by TCRdb to between 2019 and 2020). In terms of the full investigation: The study examined how the T cell repertoire changed over the course of pregnancy in women with multiple sclerosis.

The receptor library was made with the immunoSEQ multiplex PCR assay. Sourced from immuneACCESS, this table was stored by TCRdb with only in-frame sequences that have V and J called. A share of the clones is absent; for the studies checked, an unresolved V gene accounts for under half, and the remainder has no known explanation. The sample contains about 72,000 clones, 91% of them found a single time. The ten largest clonotypes hold under 0.9% of the sample. The CDR3 sequence holds 18 residues, the cysteine and phenylalanine included. This entry keeps only the CDR3 DNA: 54 bases, framed from base 1. Taken from the germline V gene, the CDR1 and CDR2 loops are SGHAT and FQNNGV. V and J are trimmed by 3 bases and 10 bases, and the gene matches miss 21 bases of the junction. This clone was picked up one time. The specificity of this receptor is unknown. No clone much larger than this one lies a single base away; base qualities are absent.

This sequence was found in a female donor in good health, enrolled as a control in a pregnancy study. The sequence links TRBV11-2 to TRBJ1-2; 9 junctional bases match TRBD1. Sequencing used peripheral blood, obtained in the third trimester of pregnancy. The CDR3 is CASSFPFTLKDRGRVYTF. The sequence in DNA is TGTGCCAGCAGCTTCCCATTTACGTTGAAGGACAGGGGAAGAGTCTACACCTTC.